A selection of T cell receptor beta chains follows, all from one sample in a study of beta chain features in type 1 diabetes. Measured with immunoSEQ multiplex PCR; TCRdb has only the in-frame clones, and not every one. The sample lists just over 450,000 clones, about 30% seen once, with about 0.06% in the top ten. The sequencing sample was made of naive CD4+ T cells from blood. Every receptor here comes from a young man in good health. The CDR3 runs from the conserved cysteine through the conserved F or W. D genes are given only for firm matches. Expanded clones get a size class; other rows say once, few or many, or leave the size out.

TRBJ2-1	NA	TRBV4-1	NA	TGCGCCAGCAGCCAAGGGAATGGTTGGAGCTATGAGCAGTTCTTC	CASSQGNGWSYEQFF
TRBJ2-1	many	TRBV7-2	TRBD2	TGTGCCAGCAGCTTAGCGCTTAAGGCTAGCGGGAGCAATGAGCAGTTCTTC	CASSLALKASGSNEQFF
TRBJ2-3	NA	TRBV7-9	TRBD2	TGTGCCAGCAGCTTACCCGCGGGAGTAGTAGATACGCAGTATTTT	CASSLPAGVVDTQYF
TRBJ2-7	NA	TRBV4-2	NA	TGTGCCAGCAGCCAAGGCGACAGCCTCTACGAGCAGTACTTC	CASSQGDSLYEQYF
TRBJ1-1	few	TRBV27	NA	TGTGCCAGCAGTCCTCGGTTGAACACTGAAGCTTTCTTT	CASSPRLNTEAFF
TRBJ2-5	few	TRBV30	NA	TGTGCCTCCGGGACATTGTACCAAGAGACCCAGTACTTC	CASGTLYQETQYF
TRBJ2-2	few	TRBV29-1	TRBD2	TGCAGCGTTGGGCGGGAGGGCCGCGGGGAGCTGTTTTTT	CSVGREGRGELFF
TRBJ2-7	NA	TRBV30	NA	TGTGCCTGGAGTGCGGTGTTCTGGAAGTACGAGCAGTACTTC	CAWSAVFWKYEQYF
TRBJ2-3	few	TRBV7-2	NA	TGTGCCAGCAGCTTAGAAGGGCCAGATACGCAGTATTTT	CASSLEGPDTQYF
TRBJ2-3	NA	TRBV10-3	TRBD2	TGTGCCATCAGTAGCGGGAGGGCCGAGACAGATACGCAGTATTTT	CAISSGRAETDTQYF
TRBJ1-4	few	TRBV7-9	TRBD1	TGTGCCACCAGAAGGGACAGAGAAGGGGTAAAACTGTTTTTT	CATRRDREGVKLFF
TRBJ2-7	few	TRBV7-2	NA	TGTGCCAGCAGCTACCAGACTAGCTACGAGCAGTACTTC	CASSYQTSYEQYF
TRBJ2-7	few	TRBV30	NA	TGTGCCTGGAGTGGGTTCTACGAGCAGTACTTC	CAWSGFYEQYF
TRBJ2-1	few	TRBV19	TRBD2	TGTGCCACCCAAATAGCGGGAAATGTCTATGAGCAGTTCTTC	CATQIAGNVYEQFF
TRBJ2-7	NA	TRBV20-1	NA	TGCAGTGCTAGAGGCACCTACGAGCAGTACTTC	CSARGTYEQYF
TRBJ1-4	few	TRBV30	NA	TGTGCCTGGACCGTGGGCCGGGCTGGTGAAAAACTGTTTTTT	CAWTVGRAGEKLFF
TRBJ1-1	NA	TRBV10-3	NA	TGTGCCATCAGTGAGTTCCCAGTGACAGACACTGAAGCTTTCTTT	CAISEFPVTDTEAFF
TRBJ2-7	NA	TRBV29-1	NA	TGCAGCGTCCGCTTGCAGGGGTCGGTCTACGAGCAGTACTTC	CSVRLQGSVYEQYF
TRBJ1-5	NA	TRBV30	NA	TGTGCCTGGAGTGGGGCAGCAGACAATCAGCCCCAGCATTTT	CAWSGAADNQPQHF
TRBJ2-3	NA	TRBV30	NA	TGTGCCTGGGCTCAGCTTGGCACAGATACGCAGTATTTT	CAWAQLGTDTQYF
TRBJ1-4	NA	TRBV18	NA	TGTGCCAGCTCACCAGCCCGACGAGGGGAAAAACTGTTTTTT	CASSPARRGEKLFF
TRBJ2-5	NA	TRBV30	NA	TGTGCCTGGAGTGTACTTGGAGCGTACCAAGAGACCCAGTACTTC	CAWSVLGAYQETQYF
TRBJ2-1	few	TRBV4-1	NA	TGCGCCAGCAGCCAACCTCTAGGACGGTACAATGAGCAGTTCTTC	CASSQPLGRYNEQFF
TRBJ2-3	NA	TRBV7-9	NA	TGTGCCAGCAGCCTCAGGACGGGAACTAGCACAGATACGCAGTATTTT	CASSLRTGTSTDTQYF
TRBJ2-1	few	TRBV7-9	NA	TGTGCCAGCAGCTTAGTTGGGGGCGAGCAGTTCTTC	CASSLVGGEQFF
TRBJ2-1	NA	TRBV21-1	NA	TGTGCCAGCAGCAAAGGGGCCGCCGTTGAGCAGTTCTTC	CASSKGAAVEQFF
TRBJ2-2	NA	TRBV7-2	NA	TGTGCCAGCAGCTTCCAGACGGATTTCACCGGGGAGCTGTTTTTT	CASSFQTDFTGELFF
TRBJ2-1	NA	TRBV7-3	NA	TGTGCCAGCAGCTTAACGGGAGTGTCCTACAATGAGCAGTTCTTC	CASSLTGVSYNEQFF
TRBJ2-7	NA	TRBV10-3	NA	TGTGCCATCAGTGTAGTGGGGATCAACGAGCAGTACTTC	CAISVVGINEQYF
TRBJ1-5	NA	TRBV29-1	NA	TGCAGCGTGGGAGAAAATCAGCCCCAGCATTTT	CSVGENQPQHF
TRBJ2-1	NA	TRBV30	NA	TGTGCCTGGAGTGGTGGCGGGTTGGGGAGCTCCTACAATGAGCAGTTCTTC	CAWSGGGLGSSYNEQFF
TRBJ2-5	few	TRBV18	NA	TGTGCCAGCTCACCACGCAGGGGAGAGACCCAGTACTTC	CASSPRRGETQYF
TRBJ1-2	few	TRBV30	NA	TGTGCCTGGAGTGTAATATGGGGGAACTATGGCTACACCTTC	CAWSVIWGNYGYTF
TRBJ2-7	NA	TRBV15	TRBD2	TGTGCCACCAGCAGAGATATCGGGCTAGCGGGAGGTTACTACGAGCAGTACTTC	CATSRDIGLAGGYYEQYF
TRBJ1-1	few	TRBV18	NA	TGTGCCAGCTCCCGCGAGGGGAACACTGAAGCTTTCTTT	CASSREGNTEAFF
TRBJ2-6	NA	TRBV4-2	NA	TGTGCCAGCAGCCAAGAGACAGGTTTAAGCTCTGGGGCCAACGTCCTGACTTTC	CASSQETGLSSGANVLTF
TRBJ2-3	NA	TRBV30	TRBD2	TGTGCCTGGAGGCCCGGGAGACTAGCGGAGACCACAGATACGCAGTATTTT	CAWRPGRLAETTDTQYF
TRBJ2-4	few	TRBV4-1	NA	TGCGCCAGCAGCCACCTAGACAGGAACATTCAGTACTTC	CASSHLDRNIQYF
TRBJ1-2	NA	TRBV30	NA	TGTGCCTGGGGGAGAAGGGGGTTAGACTATGGCTACACCTTC	CAWGRRGLDYGYTF
TRBJ2-3	NA	TRBV29-1	NA	TGCAGCGTTGCCCGACAGAGAGATACGCAGTATTTT	CSVARQRDTQYF
TRBJ2-7	few	TRBV4-3	TRBD2	TGCGCCAGCAGCCAAGAATTGGCTAGCGGGATTTACGAGCAGTACTTC	CASSQELASGIYEQYF
TRBJ2-7	few	TRBV7-2	NA	TGTGCCAGCAGCTTCTACTACGAGCAGTACTTC	CASSFYYEQYF
TRBJ2-1	NA	TRBV15	NA	TGTGCCACCAGCACGCGGGCAGCAAGGTACAATGAGCAGTTCTTC	CATSTRAARYNEQFF
TRBJ2-3	NA	TRBV4-3	TRBD2	TGCGCCAGCAGCCAAGGGGCTAGCGGGAGACAGGATACGCAGTATTTT	CASSQGASGRQDTQYF
TRBJ2-5	few	TRBV6-5	NA	TGTGCCAGCAGTTATACTACAGCACCCCAAGAGACCCAGTACTTC	CASSYTTAPQETQYF